This section outlines one T cell receptor beta chain sequence together with its context. Its specificity is unknown. These data are taken from a study of T cell responses to AZD1222 COVID-19 vaccine. TCRdb's copy holds only in-frame clones and misses some; the assay was immunoSEQ multiplex PCR. Of 110,000 to 150,000 clones in the sample, approximately 83% were seen once. The CDR3 runs 15 residues. Germline CDR1 and CDR2: SGHAT and FQNNGV. Between the trimmed V and J ends, which lost 1 base and 8 bases, there was a span of 15 bases. Findings of the study overall: Spike-specific TCR depth and breadth grew after two AZD1222 doses. The donor cohort was predominantly white British with a female majority, and clonal diversity may have been underestimated.

This sample comprised peripheral blood, obtained on day 0 of AZD1222 vaccination. The chain couples TRBV11-2 to TRBJ1-3; D remains ambiguous. The clonotype was recovered from an adult in good health. This CDR3 reads CASSLGVPWADTIYF. CDR3 nucleotides: TGTGCCAGCAGCTTAGGGGTGCCCTGGGCAGACACCATATATTTT.